The clone carrying this TCR beta chain showed up just a few times. Antigen specificity is unknown. This sample stems from a study of T-cell memory formation after mild COVID-19. Overall study context: TCR clusters largely stayed donor specific.

V was trimmed by 7 bases and J by 6 bases, leaving 12 bases between them. Germline V gene lookup returns CDR1 SQVTM and CDR2 ANQGSEA. This CDR3 region has 11 residues. Points from the study as a whole: Contracting CD4+ clones were located mainly in CM and EM, and CD8+ clones in EMRA. Some clones that responded turned up in pre-infection memory, which suggests that cross-reactive memory joined in. Later expanders leaned CD4+, whereas day 15 to 85 contracting clones were balanced CD4/CD8.

TCRdb recomputed calls from the 5' RACE reads with MiXCR, one row per CDR3 protein. The data show approximately 190,000 distinct CDR3 sequences, about 18% seen once. This sequence was found in an adult woman who had mild COVID-19 (a few samples of this study predate the infection). Cell type and time point are not known. Sequenced material: PBMCs or a T cell subset sorted from them (not recorded which). The chain employs TRBV29-1 and TRBJ1-2, with D unresolved. In nucleotides, the CDR3 is TGCAGCGCGATCGGGCCAGATGGCTACACCTTC. Protein: CSAIGPDGYTF.